Listed below are T cell receptor beta chains from one sample, sequenced in a study of blood T cells in healthy people across ages. TCRdb reanalysed the 5' RACE reads using MiXCR and keeps one entry per CDR3 protein. The repertoire holds around 1,700,000 distinct CDR3 sequences, with roughly 27% as singletons. Source material: blood. The receptors derive from a woman in her twenties or thirties in good health. Both conserved end residues are part of each CDR3. The D gene is left open where the match is weak. Expanded clones get a size class; other rows say once, few or many, or leave the size out.

d_gene	abundance	j_gene	v_gene	CDR3aa	CDR3nt
.	few	TRBJ1-1	TRBV29-1	CTAEGRDTEAFF	TGCACCGCGGAGGGGAGGGACACTGAAGCTTTCTTT
.	.	TRBJ1-5	TRBV15	CATSRGRYNQPQHF	TGTGCCACCAGCAGAGGACGGTACAATCAGCCCCAGCATTTT
.	few	TRBJ1-2	TRBV29-1	CSVDVGIANYGYTF	TGCAGCGTTGATGTGGGGATAGCTAACTATGGCTACACCTTC
TRBD2	many	TRBJ2-5	TRBV4-1	CASSPSGRQETQYF	TGCGCCAGCAGTCCTAGCGGCCGACAAGAGACCCAGTACTTC
.	.	TRBJ1-1	TRBV6-2/TRBV6-3	CASSFSDEAFF	TGTGCCAGCAGTTTTAGTGATGAAGCTTTCTTT
.	.	TRBJ1-1	TRBV7-6	CASSLGREGTEAFF	TGTGCCAGCAGCTTAGGGCGGGAGGGCACTGAAGCTTTCTTT
TRBD2	.	TRBJ2-3	TRBV20-1	CSARSPSGGIADTQYF	TGCAGTGCTAGAAGCCCTAGCGGGGGAATAGCAGATACGCAGTATTTT
.	.	TRBJ2-6	TRBV6-5	CASSPHSANVLTF	TGTGCCAGCAGTCCCCACTCGGCCAACGTCCTGACTTTC
TRBD1	.	TRBJ2-3	TRBV5-1	CASSPRQGRTSTDTQYF	TGCGCCAGCAGCCCCCGACAGGGGCGAACTAGCACAGATACGCAGTATTTT
TRBD2	.	TRBJ2-3	TRBV12-3/TRBV12-4	CASILAGEVSDTQYF	TGTGCCAGCATACTAGCGGGAGAGGTGTCAGATACGCAGTATTTT
TRBD2	few	TRBJ2-3	TRBV5-5	CASSQRLAGDTQYF	TGTGCCAGCAGCCAGAGACTAGCGGGGGATACGCAGTATTTT
.	many	TRBJ2-7	TRBV10-3	CAISGGGDTTYEQYF	TGTGCCATCAGTGGCGGAGGGGACACTACCTACGAGCAGTACTTC
TRBD1	many	TRBJ2-3	TRBV29-1	CSVPGQNTDTQYF	TGCAGCGTTCCGGGACAGAACACAGATACGCAGTATTTT
.	.	TRBJ1-4	TRBV6-5	CASSYNRASNEKLFF	TGTGCCAGCAGTTACAACAGGGCCTCTAATGAAAAACTGTTTTTT
TRBD1	few	TRBJ2-7	TRBV24-1	CATSDSVGTGGYEQYF	TGTGCCACCAGTGATTCAGTCGGGACAGGTGGGTACGAGCAGTACTTC
TRBD1	few	TRBJ1-1	TRBV29-1	CSVVGGTGPMNTEAFF	TGCAGCGTTGTGGGGGGGACAGGTCCTATGAACACTGAAGCTTTCTTT
TRBD1	.	TRBJ1-2	TRBV7-9	CASSLLYRGSDGYTF	TGTGCCAGCAGCTTATTATACAGGGGCTCGGATGGCTACACCTTC
.	few	TRBJ2-7	TRBV27	CASSLSSLATYEQYF	TGTGCCAGCAGTTTATCTTCTCTGGCCACCTACGAGCAGTACTTC
.	many	TRBJ1-1	TRBV6-5	CASSYSARTRNTEAFF	TGTGCCAGCAGTTACTCAGCCCGGACCCGGAACACTGAAGCTTTCTTT
.	.	TRBJ2-7	TRBV27	CASSLSGSGGEQYF	TGTGCCAGCAGTTTATCGGGTTCCGGGGGCGAGCAGTACTTC
.	.	TRBJ1-2	TRBV5-1	CASSFTGNRNYGYTF	TGCGCCAGCAGCTTCACAGGGAATAGGAACTATGGCTACACCTTC
.	.	TRBJ1-2	TRBV15	CATSQRSSGYTF	TGTGCCACCAGTCAGAGATCGTCCGGCTACACCTTC
.	many	TRBJ2-4	TRBV15	CATSRDFGENIQYF	TGTGCCACCAGCAGAGATTTTGGGGAGAACATTCAGTACTTC
TRBD2	many	TRBJ2-1	TRBV20-1	CSARRASGSNEQFF	TGCAGTGCTAGACGAGCTAGCGGGAGTAATGAGCAGTTCTTC
TRBD2	many	TRBJ2-1	TRBV5-1	CASSLAGHNEQFF	TGTGCCAGCTCACTAGCGGGGCACAATGAGCAGTTCTTC
TRBD1	.	TRBJ2-5	TRBV20-1	CSAQGVTQETQYF	TGCAGTGCTCAGGGGGTAACCCAAGAGACCCAGTACTTC
.	.	TRBJ2-7	TRBV9	CASSPMDRETTSEQYF	TGTGCCAGCAGCCCAATGGATAGAGAGACAACATCCGAGCAGTACTTC
TRBD2	few	TRBJ2-3	TRBV12-3/TRBV12-4	CASSPPRGGGGPDTQYF	TGTGCCAGCAGCCCCCCGAGGGGCGGGGGTGGTCCAGATACGCAGTATTTT
.	.	TRBJ1-2	TRBV7-9	CASNLRADYGYTF	TGTGCCAGCAACTTACGGGCCGACTATGGCTACACCTTC
.	.	TRBJ2-5	TRBV6-6	CASSYSINRGGTQYF	TGTGCCAGCAGTTACTCGATTAACAGGGGAGGGACCCAGTACTTC
.	few	TRBJ1-4	TRBV4-2	CASSQELGWGEKLFF	TGTGCCAGCAGCCAAGAGTTGGGGTGGGGTGAAAAACTGTTTTTT
TRBD2	once	TRBJ2-3	TRBV6-2/TRBV6-3	CASRGLAGGSSTDTQYF	TGTGCCAGCAGAGGACTAGCGGGGGGTTCCAGCACAGATACGCAGTATTTT
.	.	TRBJ1-1	TRBV19	CASSMLDRKAFF	TGTGCCAGTAGTATGTTGGACAGAAAAGCTTTCTTT
.	few	TRBJ2-5	TRBV7-9	CASTEPRSTETQYF	TGTGCCAGCACCGAACCCAGGAGCACCGAGACCCAGTACTTC
.	few	TRBJ2-7	TRBV4-3	CASSQDTVSQKSSYEQYF	TGCGCCAGCAGCCAAGATACGGTTAGTCAGAAATCCTCCTACGAGCAGTACTTC
TRBD1	many	TRBJ2-7	TRBV6-5	CASRTGDYEQYF	TGTGCCAGCAGAACAGGGGACTACGAGCAGTACTTC
.	.	TRBJ2-7	TRBV12-3/TRBV12-4	CASSSEPNYEQYF	TGTGCCAGCAGTTCCGAGCCAAACTACGAGCAGTACTTC
.	many	TRBJ2-5	TRBV18	CASSPIQQETQYF	TGTGCCAGCTCACCCATACAACAAGAGACCCAGTACTTC
.	many	TRBJ2-1	TRBV28	CASSTRGPDEQFF	TGTGCCAGCAGTACCCGGGGCCCCGATGAGCAGTTCTTC
TRBD1	once	TRBJ2-4	TRBV28	CASSPTGARSYGQYF	TGTGCCAGCAGTCCCACAGGGGCTCGCTCCTACGGGCAGTACTTC
TRBD1	few	TRBJ2-3	TRBV6-1	CASRLSGTVTSTDTQYF	TGTGCCAGCAGGCTTTCCGGGACAGTAACCTCCACGGATACGCAGTATTTT
TRBD2	many	TRBJ2-3	TRBV5-1	CASSGTGSTDTQYF	TGTGCCAGCAGCGGGACTGGTAGCACAGATACGCAGTATTTT
TRBD1	once	TRBJ1-6	TRBV5-1	CASKLGTGHSPLHF	TGCGCCAGTAAGCTAGGGACAGGGCATTCACCCCTCCACTTT
.	.	TRBJ2-5	TRBV12-3/TRBV12-4	CASSSCETQYF	TGTGCCAGCAGTTCCTGCGAGACCCAGTACTTC
.	.	TRBJ2-3	TRBV10-3	CAISERGTPDTQYF	TGTGCCATCAGTGAGAGGGGGACCCCAGATACGCAGTATTTT
.	.	TRBJ2-7	TRBV5-1	CASSSPSGELYEQYF	TGCGCCAGCAGCTCGCCGTCAGGAGAGCTCTACGAGCAGTACTTC
.	.	TRBJ2-5	TRBV12-3/TRBV12-4	CASRPPGALGETQYF	TGTGCCAGCAGGCCTCCCGGGGCCCTAGGGGAGACCCAGTACTTC
.	.	TRBJ2-7	TRBV30	CAWSMGQAYEQYF	TGTGCCTGGAGTATGGGGCAAGCCTACGAGCAGTACTTC
TRBD1	many	TRBJ2-3	TRBV10-3	CATGQGTDTQYF	TGTGCCACCGGACAGGGCACAGATACGCAGTATTTT
.	.	TRBJ1-1	TRBV10-3	CAISESTGTTEAFF	TGTGCCATCAGTGAGTCAACAGGGACCACTGAAGCTTTCTTT
TRBD2	.	TRBJ2-3	TRBV25-1	CARNLAGGPEDTQYF	TGTGCCCGCAATCTAGCGGGAGGGCCGGAAGATACGCAGTATTTT
.	.	TRBJ1-6	TRBV6-2/TRBV6-3	CASNPARISPLHF	TGTGCCAGCAATCCCGCCAGAATCTCACCCCTCCACTTT
TRBD1	few	TRBJ1-2	TRBV27	CASSLGLRDRGHGGYTF	TGTGCCAGCAGCTTGGGACTCCGGGACAGGGGGCATGGTGGCTACACCTTC
TRBD1	few	TRBJ1-4	TRBV29-1	CSVSNRGLEKPFF	TGCAGCGTTTCGAACAGGGGGCTTGAAAAACCGTTTTTT
.	.	TRBJ1-2	TRBV4-3	CASSQGVQGNYGYTF	TGCGCCAGCAGCCAAGGGGTACAGGGAAACTATGGCTACACCTTC
.	.	TRBJ2-3	TRBV2	CASRLEEGTQYF	TGTGCCAGCAGACTAGAAGAGGGTACGCAGTATTTT
.	.	TRBJ1-1	TRBV12-3/TRBV12-4	CASSLVLAPPFF	TGTGCCAGCAGTTTAGTTTTAGCTCCCCCTTTCTTT
TRBD1	few	TRBJ1-1	TRBV7-9	CASSPITGGYTEAFF	TGTGCCAGCAGCCCCATAACAGGGGGATACACTGAAGCTTTCTTT
.	.	TRBJ2-1	TRBV27	CASSFIRRTYNEQFF	TGTGCCAGCAGTTTCATTAGGAGGACTTACAATGAGCAGTTCTTC